The 23 T cell receptor beta chains reported below all come from one sample, sequenced in a study of cytomegalovirus exposure and HLA in healthy donors (dated by TCRdb to 2016 to 2017). The protocol used for the library was the immunoSEQ multiplex PCR assay. For the multiplex PCR, a mixture combining 60 forward primers for TCR Vbeta segments and 13 reverse primers for TCR Jbeta segments was used. Sourced from immuneACCESS, this table was stored by TCRdb with only in-frame sequences that have V and J called. A share of the clones is absent; for the studies checked, an unresolved V gene accounts for under half, and the remainder has no known explanation. The sample table lists around 130,000 clones, roughly 68% of them with a count of one. Clones ranked in the top ten supply approximately 5% of the sample. The specimen sequenced was PBMCs. All receptors derive from a woman in her forties or fifties in good health and CMV-seropositive.

V is TRBV5-1 and J is TRBJ2-6; 8 nucleotides line up with TRBD1. The CDR3 runs 15 residues. CDR1 and CDR2 from the germline V gene are SGHRS and YFSETQ. The ends lost 8 bases at V and 4 bases at J; junction bases unmatched: 8. The CDR3 loop is CASYTRGPGANVLTF. CDR3 in DNA: TGCGCCAGTTATACCAGGGGGCCGGGGGCCAACGTCCTGACTTTC.

The J gene is TRBJ1-4, the V gene TRBV7-2; D might be TRBD1 (6 bases). V lost 2 bases and J lost 7, with 14 bases in between. Germline values: CDR1 SGHTA, CDR2 FQGNSA. The CDR3 consists of 15 residues. The CDR3 coding sequence is TGTGCCAGCAGCTTAACAGGGAAAGGCGGTGAAAAACTGTTTTTT. As protein: CASSLTGKGGEKLFF.

This clone has just one count. V is TRBV9 and J is TRBJ2-5, with 11 bases identical to TRBD1. The CDR3 length is 15 residues. The V and J ends lost 4 bases and 5 bases, in that order; junction bases with no gene match: 7. From germline, CDR1 is SGDLS and CDR2 YYNGEE. CDR3 region: CASSSGQGVWETQYF. The CDR3 DNA reads TGTGCCAGCAGCTCGGGACAGGGGGTATGGGAGACCCAGTACTTC.

V gene TRBV5-6 combines with J gene TRBJ2-3, with TRBD1 matching over 8 bases. The CDR3 totals 15 residues. The V segment lost 0 bases and the J segment 3 bases; nucleotides outside the gene matches: 3. Germline V CDR1 and CDR2: SGHDT, YYEEEE. CDR3 loop: CASSLVGQGTDTQYF. Here the CDR3 DNA reads TGTGCCAGCAGCTTGGTCGGACAGGGAACAGATACGCAGTATTTT.

In its sample, this clone is medium-sized. J is TRBJ1-3 and V is TRBV4-2; unclear D gene. V was pared by 0 bases and J by 4 bases, with 13 bases between. Germline CDR1 and CDR2: LGHNA and YNFKEQ. CDR3 length: 16 amino acids. The CDR3 here is CASSQDGSGGGNTIYF. In DNA, the CDR3 is TGTGCCAGCAGCCAAGATGGGTCAGGAGGAGGAAACACCATATATTTT.

This chain uses TRBV5-4 with TRBJ2-3; the match to TRBD2 covers 12 bases. Germline trimming cut 2 bases from V and 5 bases from J; bases unmatched to any gene: 3. The CDR3 is made up of 15 amino acids. Per the germline V gene, CDR1 is SGHNT and CDR2 is YYREEE (reference sequence). The CDR3 spells CASSFPSGGGDTQYF. CDR3 sequence (DNA): TGTGCCAGCAGCTTCCCTAGCGGGGGGGGAGATACGCAGTATTTT.

The J gene is TRBJ1-1, the V gene TRBV7-2; no firm D call. Germline V gives CDR1 SGHTA, CDR2 FQGNSA. Trimming pared 2 bases from V and 1 base from J, leaving 8 bases between. This CDR3 has 14 amino acids. For the CDR3, the DNA is TGTGCCAGCAGCTTAAGGTCGGGGAACACTGAAGCTTTCTTT. Translation: CASSLRSGNTEAFF. The variable domain in full, with the rest retrieved from reference TRBV7-2 and TRBJ1-1, is GAGVSQSPSNKVTEKGKDVELRCDPISGHTALYWYRQSLGQGLEFLIYFQGNSAPDKSGLPSDRFSAERTGGSVSTLTIQRTQQEDSAVYLCASSLRSGNTEAFFGQGTRLTVV.

This clone was recorded a few times. The chain is built from TRBV12-5 and TRBJ1-2; D is undetermined. Germline CDR1 reads LGHNT; CDR2 reads FRNRAP. This CDR3 contains 12 residues. V dropped 6 bases and J dropped 6 bases, with 11 bases sitting between them. CDR3 region: CASGLGVDGYTF. The CDR3 DNA reads TGTGCTAGTGGCCTCGGGGTGGATGGCTACACCTTC.

The V and J genes are TRBV4-1 and TRBJ2-3; D remains unclear. Germline CDR1 MGHRA, CDR2 YSYEKL. The CDR3 covers 15 residues. V shed 6 bases and J shed 4 bases, with 17 bases lying between them. The CDR3 region is CASRPSTFSADTQYF. DNA for the CDR3: TGCGCCAGCAGGCCCTCTACTTTCTCGGCAGATACGCAGTATTTT.

Turning to this clone: At the DNA level, this CDR3 is encoded by other sequences in the same sample as well. The CDR3 is CASGLGLQGETQYF. In nucleotides, the CDR3 is TGTGCTAGTGGTCTGGGCCTACAGGGAGAGACCCAGTACTTC. This chain links TRBV12-5 with TRBJ2-5; TRBD1 might be the D (6 bases). V was pared by 5 bases and J by 4 bases, with 14 bases between. Germline-derived CDR1 and CDR2 are LGHNT and FRNRAP. There are 14 residues in the CDR3.

Of note for this clone: Mismatch with germline at one junction end may stem from a read error. The chain recombines TRBV12-5 with TRBJ2-5; possibly TRBD2 for D (5 bases). Germline loops: CDR1 LGHNT, CDR2 FRNRAP. The CDR3 sequence is 12 residues long. The DNA of the CDR3 is TGTGCTAGTGGTACCAAGTCAGTTCCCGGGGACTTC. It translates to CASGTKSVPGDF.

This clone showed up just a few times. The chain joins TRBV7-9 to TRBJ2-5; 9 bases fit TRBD1. The CDR3 is made up of 15 amino acids. The V gene's germline CDR1 is SEHNR and CDR2 FQNEAQ (reference sequence). Trimming cost V 1 base and J 3 bases; bases outside gene matches: 3. In DNA form, the CDR3 reads TGTGCCAGCAGCTTAGTATGGGACAGGGAAGAGACCCAGTACTTC. Encoded protein: CASSLVWDREETQYF.

The J gene is TRBJ2-7, the V gene TRBV19, with TRBD2 as a possible D gene (5 bases). Germline loops: CDR1 LNHDA, CDR2 SQIVND (reference sequence). V lost 3 bases, J lost 0 bases, and 9 bases lay in between. The CDR3 sequence is 14 residues long. The CDR3 reads CASSITGSSYEQYF. The CDR3 DNA reads as TGTGCCAGTAGTATTACGGGGAGCTCCTACGAGCAGTACTTC.

The V call is TRBV18, the J call TRBJ1-1, with D tentatively TRBD1 (5 bases). Trimming removed 2 bases at V and 6 bases at J, with 13 bases between. The CDR3 runs 14 residues. In germline, CDR1 is KGHSH, CDR2 LQKENI. Written as DNA, the CDR3 is TGTGCCAGCTCACCAGGAAGGGGTCGGGCTGAAGCTTTCTTT. Protein sequence: CASSPGRGRAEAFF.

The V call is TRBV6-5, the J call TRBJ2-7, with TRBD1 matching 8 bases. The junction had 11 bases not matched to a gene; V was cut back by 4 bases and J by 6 bases. This CDR3 has 15 amino acids. CDR1 is MNHEY, CDR2 SVGAGI, per germline. The CDR3 reads CASSFGPRGPGEQYF. The CDR3 DNA sequence: TGTGCCAGCAGTTTCGGCCCCAGGGGGCCAGGCGAGCAGTACTTC.

This clone was observed a few times. The chain is built from TRBV4-2 and TRBJ1-3, with D tentatively TRBD1 (6 bases). This CDR3 comprises 16 residues. The V end lost 0 bases, the J end lost 2 bases, and 11 bases lay between the germline ends. Germline values: CDR1 LGHNA, CDR2 YNFKEQ. In nucleotides, the CDR3 is TGTGCCAGCAGCCAAGATGGCCAGGGGACTGGAAACACCATATATTTT. The encoded protein is CASSQDGQGTGNTIYF.

The chain couples TRBV5-4 to TRBJ2-5, with D perhaps matching TRBD2 (5 bases). The germline V and J ends were trimmed by 2 bases and 4 bases, with 9 bases remaining between them. Germline lookup yields CDR1 SGHNT and CDR2 YYREEE (reference sequence). There are 13 residues in the CDR3. CDR3 region: CASSLEGRETQYF. The CDR3 region has the DNA TGTGCCAGCAGCTTAGAGGGAAGAGAGACCCAGTACTTC.

This clone was seen a few times. The CDR3 DNA reads TGTGCCAGCAGTTCCCAGGGTAACACTGAAGCTTTCTTT. It is translated as CASSSQGNTEAFF. This chain connects TRBV6-5 to TRBJ1-1, with D tentatively TRBD1 (5 bases). V was clipped by 4 bases and J by 2 bases, with 8 bases between them. Germline V gives CDR1 MNHEY, CDR2 SVGAGI. CDR3 size: 13 residues.

The gene calls are TRBV7-6 and TRBJ1-1, with 7 bases fitting TRBD1. Germline V gives CDR1 SGHVS, CDR2 FNYEAQ. CDR3 size: 14 residues. V dropped 4 bases and J dropped 10; count of bases not matched to a gene: 12. The CDR3 nucleotides read TGTGCCAGCAGCTCCGGGACGGGGACAGTTGGAGCTTTCTTT. As protein: CASSSGTGTVGAFF.

The rearrangement links TRBV7-6 to TRBJ1-3; D is perhaps TRBD1 (5 bases). Germline loops: CDR1 SGHVS, CDR2 FNYEAQ. The CDR3 runs to 15 residues. V shed 2 bases and J shed 2 bases, with 10 bases lying between them. The CDR3 DNA sequence: TGTGCCAGCAGCTTATCACAGGTCGCTGGAAACACCATATATTTT. Translation gives CASSLSQVAGNTIYF.

This clone was recorded once. The V gene is TRBV29-1, the J gene TRBJ1-3; D unresolved. The CDR3 totals 12 residues. Germline loops: CDR1 SQVTM, CDR2 ANQGSEA. V lost 4 bases and J lost 6, with 10 bases in between. The CDR3 region is CSVAGAENTIYF. The CDR3 DNA is TGCAGCGTTGCCGGAGCGGAAAACACCATATATTTT.

The rearrangement uses TRBV7-9 and TRBJ2-5; a weak D match, TRBD2 (5 bases). The germline V and J ends were trimmed by 1 base and 5 bases, with 11 bases remaining between them. The CDR3 totals 14 residues. From germline, CDR1 is SEHNR and CDR2 FQNEAQ (reference sequence). CDR3 region: CASSLVGGGETQYF. CDR3 nucleotides: TGTGCCAGCAGCTTAGTGGGTGGAGGCGAGACCCAGTACTTC.

This chain connects TRBV7-8 to TRBJ2-7, with D perhaps matching TRBD2 (6 bases). The germline gives CDR1 SGHVS, CDR2 FQNEAQ. This CDR3 spans 18 amino acids. V shed 5 bases and J shed 9 bases, with 32 bases lying between them. The chain's CDR3 is CASSPGSPGTQEKIAQYF. The CDR3 bases are TGTGCCAGCAGCCCCGGATCCCCCGGGACTCAAGAGAAAATTGCGCAGTACTTC. The full variable domain, its missing parts supplied by reference TRBV7-8 and TRBJ2-7, is GAGVSQSPRYKVAKRGQDVALRCDPISGHVSLFWYQQALGQGPEFLTYFQNEAQLDKSGLPSDRFFAERPEGSVSTLKIQRTQQEDSAVYLCASSPGSPGTQEKIAQYFGPGTRLTVT.